Listed here are 12 T cell receptor beta chains from one sample, sequenced in a study of blood T cell repertoires in COVID-19. This table comes from immunoSEQ multiplex PCR, and its TCRdb copy is limited to in-frame clones, with some not included. The profile shows about 39,000 clones, around 96% of them singletons. Sample: peripheral blood. The receptors stem from a human donor with active COVID-19. The donor label of this sample is uncertain.

The chain is built from TRBV7-9 and TRBJ2-3, with 11 bases matching TRBD2. The CDR3 length is 18 residues. V dropped 2 bases and J dropped 3; count of bases not matched to a gene: 10. Germline-derived CDR1 and CDR2 are SEHNR and FQNEAQ (reference sequence). CDR3 in amino acids: CASSLFPFTSGRTDTQYF. For the CDR3, the DNA is TGTGCCAGCAGCTTATTCCCTTTTACTAGCGGGAGAACAGATACGCAGTATTTT.

The chain employs TRBV11-2 and TRBJ2-7; tentatively, D is TRBD2 (6 bases). V was cut by 6 bases and J by 2 bases, with 23 bases left in between. This CDR3 is built from 17 residues. CDR1 and CDR2 (germline): SGHAT, FQNNGV. DNA of the CDR3: TGTGCCAGCAGACTTACCTCTAGCGACACGTCTGCCTACGAGCAGTACTTC. Translating gives CASRLTSSDTSAYEQYF.

The rearrangement joins TRBV11-2 to TRBJ2-2; maybe TRBD1 (5 bases). Germline V gives CDR1 SGHAT, CDR2 FQNNGV. The CDR3 length is 11 residues. V dropped 8 bases and J dropped 9 bases, with 10 bases sitting between them. In DNA form, the CDR3 reads TGTGCCAGCTGGGGCTCCCGGGAGCTGTTTTTT. Translated: CASWGSRELFF.

This chain connects TRBV6-4 to TRBJ2-2; 14 nucleotides align to TRBD2. V was pared by 3 bases and J by 1 base, with 4 bases of the junction left unmatched. The germline V gene has CDR1 MRHNA and CDR2 SNTAGT. This CDR3 comprises 18 residues. The CDR3 DNA is TGTGCCAGCAGTGAGCGGGGACTAGCGGGAGTGAACACCGGGGAGCTGTTTTTT. It translates to CASSERGLAGVNTGELFF.

This clone was seen more than once but under ten times. The chain couples TRBV5-1 to TRBJ2-7, with D possibly matching TRBD1 (5 bases). Trimming shortened V by 0 bases and J by 1 base, and 8 bases separated the two germline ends. This CDR3 spans 14 amino acids. Per the germline V gene, CDR1 is SGHRS and CDR2 is YFSETQ. CDR3 sequence: CASSLAQGSYEQYF. DNA for the CDR3: TGCGCCAGCAGCTTGGCGCAGGGATCCTACGAGCAGTACTTC.

The V and J genes are TRBV5-1 and TRBJ2-3, with 11 bases lining up with TRBD2. The V and J ends lost 1 base and 2 bases, in that order; junction bases with no gene match: 6. Germline CDR1 reads SGHRS; CDR2 reads YFSETQ. CDR3 length: 17 amino acids. CDR3 sequence reads: CASSLTKLAGDTDTQYF. DNA for the CDR3: TGCGCCAGCAGCTTGACTAAACTAGCGGGGGACACAGATACGCAGTATTTT. Complete variable domain (other parts from reference TRBV5-1 and TRBJ2-3): KAGVTQTPRYLIKTRGQQVTLSCSPISGHRSVSWYQQTPGQGLQFLFEYFSETQRNKGNFPGRFSGRQFSNSRSEMNVSTLELGDSALYLCASSLTKLAGDTDTQYFGPGTRLTVL.

The genes are TRBV28 and TRBJ2-7; TRBD2 is a possible D gene (7 bases). Germline assignment: CDR1 MDHEN and CDR2 SYDVKM. The CDR3 contains 13 residues. Trimming took 10 bases from V and 6 from J, leaving 19 bases between them. In nucleotides, the CDR3 is TGTGCCACGAACGGGGGGCCATCACCCGAGCAGTACTTC. Translated, it gives CATNGGPSPEQYF.

This chain joins TRBV7-9 and TRBJ2-1; a weak D match, TRBD2 (6 bases). The CDR3 covers 10 residues. Deletions cut 10 bases from V and 10 bases from J, with 11 bases between. The V gene's germline CDR1 is SEHNR and CDR2 FQNEAQ (reference sequence). The CDR3: CAILGGEQFF. In DNA form, the CDR3 reads TGTGCCATCCTCGGGGGAGAGCAGTTCTTC.

The chain is built from TRBV10-1 and TRBJ2-1; 13 bases match TRBD2. In germline, CDR1 is WNHNN, CDR2 SYGVQD (reference sequence). CDR3 length equals 18 residues. Germline trimming cut 0 bases from V and 8 bases from J; bases unmatched to any gene: 10. This CDR3 reads CASSESSLAGGPFHEQFF. The CDR3 DNA follows: TGCGCCAGCAGTGAGTCTTCACTAGCGGGAGGGCCGTTCCATGAGCAGTTCTTC.

The gene calls are TRBV7-6 and TRBJ1-2; D perhaps matches TRBD1 (5 bases). Trimming removed 5 bases at V and 5 bases at J, with 12 bases between. The CDR3 has 13 residues. Germline loops: CDR1 SGHVS, CDR2 FNYEAQ. The CDR3 bases are TGTGCCAGCAGCCCCCCAGGGAATTATGGCTACACCTTC. Protein: CASSPPGNYGYTF. Combining the CDR3 with reference TRBV7-6 and TRBJ1-2 gives the whole variable domain GAGVSQSPRYKVTKRGQDVALRCDPISGHVSLYWYRQALGQGPEFLTYFNYEAQQDKSGLPNDRFSAERPEGSISTLTIQRTEQRDSAMYRCASSPPGNYGYTFGSGTRLTVV.

The chain joins TRBV12-3 or TRBV12-4 to TRBJ2-7; 9 positions match TRBD2. The CDR3 spans 13 residues. Trimming removed 8 bases from V and 4 bases from J; junction bases left unmatched: 6. CDR3 nucleotides: TGTGCCAGCGGATTAGCGGGAGCTTACGAGCAGTACTTC. As protein: CASGLAGAYEQYF.

This chain uses TRBV7-9 with TRBJ2-7; no clear D gene. This CDR3 comprises 11 residues. The germline V gene has CDR1 SEHNR and CDR2 FQNEAQ (reference sequence). V lost 5 bases and J lost 7, with 9 bases in between. The CDR3 DNA is TGTGCCAGCAGCCCCCCCCGGGAGCAGTACTTC. This translates into CASSPPREQYF.